This T cell receptor (beta chain) was retrieved from a study of blood T cell repertoires in COVID-19. Overall study context: Researchers got acute and convalescent COVID-19 samples from the United States, Italy and Spain. In each case, the material was cDNA or gDNA derived from T cells, B-cell-depleted T cells, or PBMCs.

Under the authors' procedure: Amplification of reference gene primers was used by the study to estimate nucleated cell counts. The table came from immunoSEQ multiplex PCR; TCRdb's copy has only in-frame clones and leaves some out. V and J calls and clone size come straight from that table; D and trimming were deduced from the DNA. The data show 200,000 to 250,000 clones, 88% seen once. V lost 4 bases and J lost 0, with 19 bases in between. The V gene's germline CDR1 is MDHEN and CDR2 SYDVKM. The CDR3 runs to 17 residues. The chain links TRBV28 to TRBJ2-7, with D possibly matching TRBD2 (6 bases). The clonotype comes from a woman aged 55 to 70 with acute or convalescent COVID-19. The sample was peripheral blood. The chain's CDR3 is CASSSQPGTPNSYEQYF. CDR3 sequence (DNA): TGTGCCAGCAGTTCACAACCCGGGACTCCAAACTCCTACGAGCAGTACTTC.